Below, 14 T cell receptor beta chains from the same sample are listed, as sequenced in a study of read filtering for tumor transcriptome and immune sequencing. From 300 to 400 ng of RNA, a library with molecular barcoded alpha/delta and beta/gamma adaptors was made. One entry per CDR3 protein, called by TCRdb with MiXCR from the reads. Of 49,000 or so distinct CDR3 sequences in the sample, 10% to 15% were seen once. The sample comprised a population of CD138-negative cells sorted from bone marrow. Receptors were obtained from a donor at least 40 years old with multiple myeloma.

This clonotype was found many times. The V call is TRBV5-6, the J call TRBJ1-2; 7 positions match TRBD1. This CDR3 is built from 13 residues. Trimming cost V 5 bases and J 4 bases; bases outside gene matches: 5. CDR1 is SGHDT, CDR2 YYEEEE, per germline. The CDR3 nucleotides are TGTGCCAGCAGTTGGGACAGCTCCTATGGCTACACCTTC. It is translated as CASSWDSSYGYTF.

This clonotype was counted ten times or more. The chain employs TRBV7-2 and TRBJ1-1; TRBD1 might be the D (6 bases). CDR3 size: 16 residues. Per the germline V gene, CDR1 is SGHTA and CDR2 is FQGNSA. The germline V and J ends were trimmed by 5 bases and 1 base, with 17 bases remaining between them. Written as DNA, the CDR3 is TGTGCCAGCAGCACAAACAGGGCTACCTCGAACACTGAAGCTTTCTTT. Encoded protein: CASSTNRATSNTEAFF.

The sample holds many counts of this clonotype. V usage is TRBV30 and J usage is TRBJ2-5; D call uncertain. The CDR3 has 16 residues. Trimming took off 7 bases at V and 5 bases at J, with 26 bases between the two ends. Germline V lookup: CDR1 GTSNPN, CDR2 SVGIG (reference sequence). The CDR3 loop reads CAYSPSALAQGETQYF. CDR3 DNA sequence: TGTGCCTACTCACCATCTGCGTTAGCCCAAGGGGAGACCCAGTACTTC.

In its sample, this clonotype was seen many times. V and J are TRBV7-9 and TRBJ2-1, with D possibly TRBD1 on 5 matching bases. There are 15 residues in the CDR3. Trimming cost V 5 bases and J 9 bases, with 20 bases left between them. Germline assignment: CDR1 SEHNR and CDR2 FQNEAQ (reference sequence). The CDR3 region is CASSQTDKAIGEQFF. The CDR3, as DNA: TGTGCCAGCAGCCAAACGGACAAAGCCATCGGTGAGCAGTTCTTC.

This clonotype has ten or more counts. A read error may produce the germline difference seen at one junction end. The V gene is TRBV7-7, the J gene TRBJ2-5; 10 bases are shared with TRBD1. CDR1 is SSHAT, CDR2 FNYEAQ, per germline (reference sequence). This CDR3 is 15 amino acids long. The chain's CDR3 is CASSYGQGVVETQYF. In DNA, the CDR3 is TGTGCTAGCAGCTACGGACAGGGGGTCGTGGAGACCCAGTACTTC.

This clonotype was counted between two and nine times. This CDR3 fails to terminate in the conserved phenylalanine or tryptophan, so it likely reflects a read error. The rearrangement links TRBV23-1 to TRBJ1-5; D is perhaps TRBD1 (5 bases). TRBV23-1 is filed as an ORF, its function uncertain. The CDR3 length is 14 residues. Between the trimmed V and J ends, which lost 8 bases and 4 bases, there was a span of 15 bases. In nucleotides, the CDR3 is TGCGCCAGCGACCCCGCGGGGGGAAATCAGCCCCAGCATCTT. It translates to CASDPAGGNQPQHL.

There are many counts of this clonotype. In nucleotides, the CDR3 is TGTGCCAGCAGTTTACTGCTCTCTGGGGCCAACGTCCTGACTTTC. Translated: CASSLLLSGANVLTF. The chain combines TRBV7-9 with TRBJ2-6, with unresolved D. Trimming pared 6 bases from V and 0 bases from J, leaving 9 bases between. The CDR3 is made up of 15 amino acids. The germline V gene encodes CDR1 SEHNR and CDR2 FQNEAQ (reference sequence).

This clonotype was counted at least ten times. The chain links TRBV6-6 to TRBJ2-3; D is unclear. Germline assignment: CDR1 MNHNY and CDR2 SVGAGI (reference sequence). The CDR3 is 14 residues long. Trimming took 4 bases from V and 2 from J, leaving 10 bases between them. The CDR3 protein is CASSSLLPTDTQYF. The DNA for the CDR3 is TGTGCCAGCAGTTCTCTCCTCCCCACAGATACGCAGTATTTT.

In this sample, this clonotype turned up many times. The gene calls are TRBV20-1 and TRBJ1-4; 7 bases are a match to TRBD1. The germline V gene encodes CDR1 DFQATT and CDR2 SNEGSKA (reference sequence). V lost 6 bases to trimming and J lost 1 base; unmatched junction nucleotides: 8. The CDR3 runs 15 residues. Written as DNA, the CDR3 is TGCAGTGCCGCGTATCCAGGGGGAACTAATGAAAAACTGTTTTTT. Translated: CSAAYPGGTNEKLFF.

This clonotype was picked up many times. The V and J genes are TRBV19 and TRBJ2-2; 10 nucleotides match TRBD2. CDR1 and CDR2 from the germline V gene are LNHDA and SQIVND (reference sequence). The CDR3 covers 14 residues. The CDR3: CAASGGLNTGELFF. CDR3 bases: TGTGCAGCTAGCGGGGGATTGAACACCGGGGAGCTGTTTTTT.

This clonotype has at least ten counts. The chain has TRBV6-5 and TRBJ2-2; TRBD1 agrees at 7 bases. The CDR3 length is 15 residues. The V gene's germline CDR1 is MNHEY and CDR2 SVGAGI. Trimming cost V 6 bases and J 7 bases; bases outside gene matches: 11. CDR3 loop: CASRLQGNVIGELFF. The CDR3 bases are TGTGCCAGCAGACTACAGGGGAACGTTATCGGGGAGCTGTTTTTT.

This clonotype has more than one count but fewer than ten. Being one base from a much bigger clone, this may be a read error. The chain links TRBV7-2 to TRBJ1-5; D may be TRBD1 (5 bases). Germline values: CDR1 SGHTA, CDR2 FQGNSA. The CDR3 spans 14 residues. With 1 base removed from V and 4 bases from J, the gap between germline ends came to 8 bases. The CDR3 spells CASSLEEGNQPQHF. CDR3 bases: TGTGCCAGCAGCTTAGAAGAGGGGAATCAGCCCCAGCATTTT.

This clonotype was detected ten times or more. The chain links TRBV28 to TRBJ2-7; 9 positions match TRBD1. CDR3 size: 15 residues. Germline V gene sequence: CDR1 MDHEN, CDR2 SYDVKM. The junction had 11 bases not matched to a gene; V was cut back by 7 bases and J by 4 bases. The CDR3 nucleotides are TGTGCCAGCACCCCCCCCGGGACAGGGTCTTACGAGCAGTACTTC. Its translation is CASTPPGTGSYEQYF.

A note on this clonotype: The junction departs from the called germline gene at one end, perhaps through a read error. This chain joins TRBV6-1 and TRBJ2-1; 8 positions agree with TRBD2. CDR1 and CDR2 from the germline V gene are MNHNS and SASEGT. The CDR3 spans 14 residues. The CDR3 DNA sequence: TGTGCCAGCAGCCCGCCGGGGGGGCGGAGTGAGCAGTTGTTC. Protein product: CASSPPGGRSEQLF.